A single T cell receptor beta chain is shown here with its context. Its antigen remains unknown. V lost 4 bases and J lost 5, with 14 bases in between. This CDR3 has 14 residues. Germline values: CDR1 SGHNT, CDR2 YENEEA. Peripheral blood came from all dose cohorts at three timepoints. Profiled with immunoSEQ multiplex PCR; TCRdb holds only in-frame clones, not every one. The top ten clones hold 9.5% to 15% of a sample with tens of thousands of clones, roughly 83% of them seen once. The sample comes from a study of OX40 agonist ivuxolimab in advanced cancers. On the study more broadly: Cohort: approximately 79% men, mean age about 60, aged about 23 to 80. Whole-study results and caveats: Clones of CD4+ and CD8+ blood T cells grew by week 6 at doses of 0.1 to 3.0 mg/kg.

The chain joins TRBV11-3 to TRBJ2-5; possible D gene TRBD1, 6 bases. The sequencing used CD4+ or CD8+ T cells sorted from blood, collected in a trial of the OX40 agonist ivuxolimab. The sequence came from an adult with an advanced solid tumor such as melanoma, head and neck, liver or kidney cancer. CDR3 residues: CASSSTGMGETQYF. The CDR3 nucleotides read TGTGCCAGCAGCTCAACAGGGATGGGGGAGACCCAGTACTTC.